In its sample, the clone carrying this T cell receptor beta chain was seen many times. Its antigen remains unidentified. This CDR3 spans 16 amino acids. The germline gives CDR1 KGHSH, CDR2 LQKENI. Trimming stripped 2 bases from V and 5 bases from J, with 18 bases between. These data belong to a study of T cells after yellow fever vaccination. About the study: Fractions of low cell number were prepared using SMART-Seq v4 Ultra Low Input. Findings of the study overall: FACS-sorted repertoires might harbor abundant contaminating clonotypes from the bulk population.

Conversion of TCR transcripts into cDNA relied on 5'RACE template switching, which added a universal primer site and UMIs. TCRdb analysed the 5' RACE reads with MiXCR anew, one entry per CDR3 protein. Seen here are around 140,000 distinct CDR3 sequences, more than 6% observed once, and the top ten hold under 0.95%. The clonotype was recovered from a man under 40 who received the YFV17D yellow fever vaccine. V usage is TRBV18 and J usage is TRBJ2-5, with D possibly matching TRBD1 (6 bases). The material was CD4+ T cells sorted from PBMCs, obtained 5 days after the yellow fever booster vaccination. DNA of the CDR3: TGTGCCAGCTCACCATACACGACAGGTTCCAAGGAGACCCAGTACTTC. Translating gives CASSPYTTGSKETQYF. The full variable domain, in which reference TRBV18 and TRBJ2-5 provide the parts outside the CDR3, is NAGVMQNPRHLVRRRGQEARLRCSPMKGHSHVYWYRQLPEEGLKFMVYLQKENIIDESGMPKERFSAEFPKEGPSILRIQQVVRGDSAAYFCASSPYTTGSKETQYFGPGTRLLVL.